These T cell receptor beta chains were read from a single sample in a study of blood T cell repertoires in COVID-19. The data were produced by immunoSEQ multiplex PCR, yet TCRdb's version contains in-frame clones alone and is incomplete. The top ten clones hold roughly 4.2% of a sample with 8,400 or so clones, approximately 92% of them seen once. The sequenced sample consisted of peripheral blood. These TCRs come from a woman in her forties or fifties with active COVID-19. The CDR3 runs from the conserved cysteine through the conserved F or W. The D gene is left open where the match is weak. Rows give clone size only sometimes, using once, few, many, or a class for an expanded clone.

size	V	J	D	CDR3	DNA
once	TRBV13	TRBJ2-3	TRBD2	CASSTQAIAGGPDTQYF	TGTGCCAGCAGCACTCAAGCTATAGCGGGAGGGCCAGATACGCAGTATTTT
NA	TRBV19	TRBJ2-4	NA	CASSISSENIQYF	TGTGCCAGTAGTATAAGTAGTGAAAACATTCAGTACTTC
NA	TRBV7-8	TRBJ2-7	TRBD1	CASSLTGGFYEQYF	TGTGCCAGCAGCTTGACAGGGGGGTTCTACGAGCAGTACTTC
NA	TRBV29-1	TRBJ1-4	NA	CSAGQTTNEKLFF	TGCAGCGCTGGACAGACAACTAATGAAAAACTGTTTTTT
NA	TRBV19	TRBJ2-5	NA	CASSLEGARETQYF	TGTGCCAGTAGCCTCGAAGGGGCGAGGGAGACCCAGTACTTC
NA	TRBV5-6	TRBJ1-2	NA	CASSWVGRGQPYGYTF	TGTGCCAGCAGCTGGGTAGGGAGGGGTCAACCCTATGGCTACACCTTC
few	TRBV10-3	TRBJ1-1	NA	CAIRRDSWNAEAFF	TGTGCCATCAGACGGGATTCTTGGAACGCTGAAGCTTTCTTT
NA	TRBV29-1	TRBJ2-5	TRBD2	CSVEGGGRGETQYF	TGCAGCGTTGAAGGTGGCGGGAGGGGAGAGACCCAGTACTTC
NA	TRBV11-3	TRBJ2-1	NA	CASSLTGMGNEQFF	TGTGCCAGCAGCTTAACAGGGATGGGCAATGAGCAGTTCTTC
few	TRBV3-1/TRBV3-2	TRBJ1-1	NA	CASSPLGGLNTEAFF	TGTGCCAGCAGCCCCCTCGGGGGTCTGAACACTGAAGCTTTCTTT
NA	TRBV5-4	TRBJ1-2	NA	CASSLRANYGYTF	TGTGCCAGCAGCTTGCGGGCTAACTATGGCTACACCTTC